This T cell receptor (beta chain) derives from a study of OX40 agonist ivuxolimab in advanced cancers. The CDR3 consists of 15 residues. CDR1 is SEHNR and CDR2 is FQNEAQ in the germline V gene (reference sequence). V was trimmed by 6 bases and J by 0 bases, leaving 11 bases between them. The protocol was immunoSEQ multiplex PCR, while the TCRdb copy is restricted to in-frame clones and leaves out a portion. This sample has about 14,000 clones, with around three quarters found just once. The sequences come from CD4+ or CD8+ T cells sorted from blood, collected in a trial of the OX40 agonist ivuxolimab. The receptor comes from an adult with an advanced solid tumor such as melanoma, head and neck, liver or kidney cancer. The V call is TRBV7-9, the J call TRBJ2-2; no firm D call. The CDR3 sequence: CASSLSGSNTGELFF. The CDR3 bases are TGTGCCAGCAGTTTATCGGGCTCGAACACCGGGGAGCTGTTTTTT.